Listed below are T cell receptor beta chains from one sample, sequenced in a study of blood T cells in healthy people across ages. TCRdb re-called the 5' RACE reads with MiXCR, one entry per CDR3 protein. The sample shows under 2 million distinct CDR3 sequences, roughly 30% of them seen only once. Material for sequencing was blood. All receptors derive from a woman between 25 and 40 years old in good health. The CDR3 runs from the conserved cysteine through the conserved F or W. A D gene is named only where the DNA matches it firmly. Expanded clones get a size class; other rows say once, few or many, or leave the size out.

few,-,TRBJ1-1,TRBV30,TGTGCCTGGAGTTCAAGACTGGACGCTGAAGCTTTCTTT,CAWSSRLDAEAFF
-,-,TRBJ2-1,TRBV3-1,TGTGCCAGCAGCCAAGACGTGCTAGTCCCTAAGAATGAGCAGTTCTTC,CASSQDVLVPKNEQFF
-,TRBD1,TRBJ1-5,TRBV3-1,TGTGCCAGCAGCCAAGGCCAGGGGGTAAATCAGCCCCAGCATTTT,CASSQGQGVNQPQHF
-,TRBD2,TRBJ2-2,TRBV12-3/TRBV12-4,TGTGCCAGCAGCCCAAGCGGGGGCCCAAACACCGGGGAGCTGTTTTTT,CASSPSGGPNTGELFF
few,-,TRBJ2-1,TRBV20-1,TGCAGTGCTAGTCGCCGGACCTTGATGAATGAGCAGTTCTTC,CSASRRTLMNEQFF
-,-,TRBJ2-1,TRBV9,TGTGCCAGCAGCGGAACCGGGACGGAGTCCTACAATGAGCAGTTCTTC,CASSGTGTESYNEQFF
-,-,TRBJ2-3,TRBV28,TGTACCAGCAGCTATTGGACCGAACCCACAGATACGCAGTATTTT,CTSSYWTEPTDTQYF
-,TRBD1,TRBJ2-1,TRBV15,TGTGCCACCAGCTCAGACAGGGCGATGAATGAGCAGTTCTTC,CATSSDRAMNEQFF
-,-,TRBJ2-6,TRBV9,TGTGCCAGCAGCGTAGGGGGTAATGGGGCCAACGTCCTGACTTTC,CASSVGGNGANVLTF
-,TRBD2,TRBJ2-3,TRBV11-2,TGTGCCAGCAGATCCATGAGAGCGGGAGTCACAGATACGCAGTATTTT,CASRSMRAGVTDTQYF
once,-,TRBJ1-2,TRBV7-2,TGTGCCAGCAGCTGGAGGGATTCTATCTATGGCTACACCTTC,CASSWRDSIYGYTF
few,-,TRBJ1-4,TRBV20-1,TGCAGTGCTAGGGACAGTCAGAATGAAAAACTGTTTTTT,CSARDSQNEKLFF
few,-,TRBJ2-3,TRBV7-3,TGTGCCAGCAGCCTGCAGGGACTTGTAGATACGCAGTATTTT,CASSLQGLVDTQYF
-,-,TRBJ2-3,TRBV29-1,TGCAGCGTTGGCAGGGGCACCACAGATACGCAGTATTTT,CSVGRGTTDTQYF
-,TRBD2,TRBJ2-3,TRBV7-8,TGTGCCAGCAGCAAGGGACTAGCGGGAGCAGGAGATACGCAGTATTTT,CASSKGLAGAGDTQYF
-,-,TRBJ1-2,TRBV6-2/TRBV6-3,TGTGCCAGCAGCACCCCGGGCAGGGATAGTGGCTACACCTTC,CASSTPGRDSGYTF
few,-,TRBJ2-7,TRBV6-2/TRBV6-3,TGTGCCAGCAGTCCGATCGACAGGCTCTGGTACGAGCAGTACTTC,CASSPIDRLWYEQYF
many,-,TRBJ2-3,TRBV20-1,TGCAGTGCTAGGGCTCTGGATACGCAGTATTTT,CSARALDTQYF
few,TRBD2,TRBJ2-3,TRBV6-1,TGTGCCAGCAGTGAAACTAGCGGGAGGGCCTCAGCAGATACGCAGTATTTT,CASSETSGRASADTQYF
-,-,TRBJ2-3,TRBV12-3/TRBV12-4,TGTGCCAGCTGTGGGGCTAGCACAGATACGCAGTATTTT,CASCGASTDTQYF
-,TRBD1,TRBJ2-5,TRBV28,TGTGCCAGCAGTTTGGGTGAATACAGGGGTCAAGAGACCCAGTACTTC,CASSLGEYRGQETQYF
many,-,TRBJ2-7,TRBV29-1,TGCAGCGTGTGGAACTACGAGCAGTACTTC,CSVWNYEQYF
once,TRBD1,TRBJ1-3,TRBV18,TGTGCCAGCTCACCGAGGACAGGGGGCACATCTGGAAACACCATATATTTT,CASSPRTGGTSGNTIYF
-,-,TRBJ1-1,TRBV28,TGTGCCAGCAGTTTATGGGGGCGCGTTGAAGCTTTCTTT,CASSLWGRVEAFF